This T cell receptor (beta chain) was sequenced in a study of T cells in Graves' hyperthyroidism and ophthalmopathy. About the research overall: Blood from the periphery was taken at initial diagnosis, before any treatment. Study results and limitations: Most clonotypes expanded in the thyroid (above 0.001) were also present in blood. A 13 V-J signature model discriminated ophthalmopathy versus stable hyperthyroidism.

The CDR3 spans 12 residues. Germline values: CDR1 GTSNPN, CDR2 SVGIG (reference sequence). TCR beta CDR3 regions were amplified from RNA transcripts. During a first-round RT-PCR of the TCR CDR3, the HTBI primer set was used. Each CDR3 protein is one row after TCRdb ran MiXCR on the multiplex PCR reads. Of a few hundred thousand distinct CDR3 sequences listed, approximately 19% were seen once; the top ten hold approximately 37%. Duration under 3 months, a NOSPECS grade of at least 4, and a Clinical Activity Score of at least 3 characterized the ophthalmopathy patients. Details on this clonotype: As yet, its antigen is unknown. Mismatch with germline at one junction end may stem from a read error.

The chain couples TRBV30 to TRBJ1-3, with D uncertain. The TCR sequence derives from a man aged 50 to 60 with Graves' ophthalmopathy. Sequences were obtained from blood. CDR3 residues: CAWGVSANTIYF. CDR3 bases: TGTGCCTGGGGTGTTTCGGCAAACACCATATATTTT.